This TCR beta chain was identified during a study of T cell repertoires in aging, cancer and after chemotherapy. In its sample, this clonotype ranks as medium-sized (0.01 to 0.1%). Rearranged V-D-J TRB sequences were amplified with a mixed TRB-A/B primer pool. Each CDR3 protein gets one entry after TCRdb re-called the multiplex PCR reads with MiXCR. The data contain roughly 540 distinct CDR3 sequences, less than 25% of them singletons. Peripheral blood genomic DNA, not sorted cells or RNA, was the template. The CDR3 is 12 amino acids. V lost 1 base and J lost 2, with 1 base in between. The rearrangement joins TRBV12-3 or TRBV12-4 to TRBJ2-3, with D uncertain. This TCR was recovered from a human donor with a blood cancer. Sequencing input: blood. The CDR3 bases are TGTGCCAGCAGTTTAGTCACAGATACGCAGTATTTT. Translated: CASSLVTDTQYF.